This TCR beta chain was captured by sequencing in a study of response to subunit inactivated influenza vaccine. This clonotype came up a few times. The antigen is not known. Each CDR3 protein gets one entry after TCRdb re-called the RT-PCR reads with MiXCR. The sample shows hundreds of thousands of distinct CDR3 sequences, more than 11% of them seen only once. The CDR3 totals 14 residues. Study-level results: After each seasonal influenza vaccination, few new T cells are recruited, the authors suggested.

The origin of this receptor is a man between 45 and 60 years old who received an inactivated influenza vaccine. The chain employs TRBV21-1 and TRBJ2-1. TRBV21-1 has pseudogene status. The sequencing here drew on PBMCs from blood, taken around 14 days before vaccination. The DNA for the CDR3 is TGTGCCAGCAGCAAGCGGTGGGCCTACAATGAGCAGTTCTTC. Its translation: CASSKRWAYNEQFF.